A single sample is the source of the 24 T cell receptor beta chains below, sequenced in a study of T cell repertoires in cytomegalovirus infection. From the reads, TCRdb called clonotypes with MiXCR, one entry per CDR3 protein. The data show around 540,000 distinct CDR3 sequences, about 33% seen once. Their target antigens are unknown. The sequenced sample was cultured PBMCs, obtained from culture after CMV antigen stimulation. These receptors were taken from a human donor in good health (CMV status not recorded). Some clones in this sample may be carry-over from other donors' samples.

The sample holds a few counts of this clonotype. The rearrangement joins TRBV12-3 or TRBV12-4 to TRBJ2-5; no firm D call. Trimming took 0 bases from V and 2 from J, leaving 13 bases between them. This CDR3 is 16 amino acids long. CDR3: CASSLAAFPTQETQYF. The CDR3 bases are TGTGCCAGCAGTTTAGCAGCATTTCCCACACAAGAGACCCAGTACTTC.

In its sample, this clonotype was seen a few times. The chain employs TRBV11-3 and TRBJ2-2; D is unclear. The germline CDR1 and CDR2 sequences are SGHNT and YENEEA. The CDR3 has 14 amino acids. V gave up 6 bases and J gave up 3 bases, with 11 bases separating them. The chain's CDR3 is CASSELFDTGELFF. DNA of the CDR3: TGTGCCAGCAGTGAGCTGTTCGACACCGGGGAGCTGTTTTTT.

This clonotype appeared a few times. The chain uses TRBV2 and TRBJ2-7; D not resolved. This CDR3 comprises 14 residues. Trimming removed 0 bases at V and 3 bases at J, with 9 bases between. Germline V gene sequence: CDR1 SNHLY, CDR2 FYNNEI. The CDR3 sequence: CASSEALGVYEQYF. Written as DNA, the CDR3 is TGTGCCAGCAGTGAAGCGCTTGGGGTCTACGAGCAGTACTTC.

V is TRBV6-1 and J is TRBJ1-1; D not resolved. The CDR3 runs 14 residues. The ends were cut back, 5 bases at V and 2 bases at J, with 12 bases in the middle. CDR1 is MNHNS and CDR2 is SASEGT in the germline V gene. The CDR3 DNA reads TGTGCCAGCAGTCTCCCCTCTCGTAACACTGAAGCTTTCTTT. It yields the protein CASSLPSRNTEAFF.

The J gene is TRBJ2-3, the V gene TRBV7-6; a possible D gene is TRBD2 (5 bases). The germline CDR1 and CDR2 sequences are SGHVS and FNYEAQ. The CDR3 length is 11 residues. Trimming stripped 5 bases from V and 15 bases from J, with 15 bases between. CDR3 DNA: TGTGCCAGCAGCCCCCTGAAGCGGCAATATTTT. Amino acid sequence: CASSPLKRQYF. The whole variable domain, remainder taken from reference TRBV7-6 and TRBJ2-3, is GAGVSQSPRYKVTKRGQDVALRCDPISGHVSLYWYRQALGQGPEFLTYFNYEAQQDKSGLPNDRFSAERPEGSISTLTIQRTEQRDSAMYRCASSPLKRQYFGPGTRLTVL.

J is TRBJ2-7 and V is TRBV7-9; the D call may be TRBD1 or TRBD2 (5 bases each). The CDR3 has 13 residues. Germline CDR1 reads SEHNR; CDR2 reads FQNEAQ (reference sequence). Trimming shortened V by 1 base and J by 4 bases, and 8 bases separated the two germline ends. The CDR3 region is CASSLGDGYEQYF. The CDR3 region has the DNA TGTGCCAGCAGCTTAGGGGACGGATACGAGCAGTACTTC.

This clonotype was seen repeatedly, ten times or more. The gene calls are TRBV12-3 or TRBV12-4 and TRBJ2-1; D possibly matches TRBD1 or TRBD2 (5 bases each). V dropped 10 bases and J dropped 11 bases, with 21 bases sitting between them. This CDR3 has 13 residues. CDR3 residues: CATGDPAEVQQFF. As DNA, the CDR3 is TGTGCCACCGGGGACCCAGCGGAGGTACAGCAGTTCTTC.

V and J are TRBV24-1 and TRBJ2-1, with 9 bases lining up with TRBD2. Unmatched junction bases numbered 11, after V lost 0 bases and J lost 6 bases. The CDR3 runs 18 residues. Germline V gene lookup returns CDR1 KGHDR and CDR2 SFDVKD. As DNA, the CDR3 is TGTGCCACCAGTGATTTGCGAGCCTCCGGGACTAGCCTCAATGAGCAGTTCTTC. Translation gives CATSDLRASGTSLNEQFF.

This clonotype was detected ten times or more. The J gene is TRBJ2-1, the V gene TRBV19; 9 bases align to TRBD2. Germline CDR1 is LNHDA and CDR2 is SQIVND (reference sequence). V gave up 4 bases and J gave up 1 base; unmatched junction bases: 8. This CDR3 is built from 17 residues. CDR3 sequence: CASSTVAGERSYNEQFF. As DNA, the CDR3 is TGTGCCAGTAGTACCGTAGCGGGAGAGAGGTCCTACAATGAGCAGTTCTTC.

This clonotype was seen repeatedly, ten times or more. This chain joins TRBV7-8 and TRBJ2-1; D is ambiguous. The V gene lost 4 bases and the J gene lost 7 bases, with 17 bases spanning the gap. The CDR3 length is 15 residues. The V gene's germline CDR1 is SGHVS and CDR2 FQNEAQ. The CDR3 spells CASSSRRLIVNEQFF. Here the CDR3 DNA reads TGTGCCAGCAGCTCGAGAAGGTTGATAGTTAATGAGCAGTTCTTC. The full variable domain, completed using reference TRBV7-8 and TRBJ2-1, is GAGVSQSPRYKVAKRGQDVALRCDPISGHVSLFWYQQALGQGPEFLTYFQNEAQLDKSGLPSDRFFAERPEGSVSTLKIQRTQQEDSAVYLCASSSRRLIVNEQFFGPGTRLTVL.

The V call is TRBV28, the J call TRBJ2-3, with TRBD2 matching 11 bases. CDR3 length equals 16 residues. CDR1 and CDR2 from the germline V gene are MDHEN and SYDVKM. Trimming removed 2 bases from V and 7 bases from J; junction bases left unmatched: 8. CDR3 nucleotides: TGTGCCAGCAGTTTACCAACTAGCGGGAGTAAGAATACGCAGTATTTT. It specifies CASSLPTSGSKNTQYF. Based on the CDR3 plus reference TRBV28 and TRBJ2-3, the full variable domain is DVKVTQSSRYLVKRTGEKVFLECVQDMDHENMFWYRQDPGLGLRLIYFSYDVKMKEKGDIPEGYSVSREKKERFSLILESASTNQTSMYLCASSLPTSGSKNTQYFGPGTRLTVL.

This clonotype turned up a few times. This sequence joins TRBV2 and TRBJ2-1; D perhaps matches TRBD2 (6 bases). With 0 bases removed from V and 0 bases from J, the gap between germline ends came to 12 bases. The CDR3 contains 17 residues. Germline CDR1 SNHLY, CDR2 FYNNEI. The CDR3 protein is CASSEAWRVSSYNEQFF. In DNA form, the CDR3 reads TGTGCCAGCAGTGAAGCTTGGAGGGTGAGCTCCTACAATGAGCAGTTCTTC.

V and J are TRBV5-1 and TRBJ2-3; TRBD2 aligns across 7 bases. This CDR3 is built from 15 residues. The germline V gene has CDR1 SGHRS and CDR2 YFSETQ. The J segment lost 2 bases and the V segment lost 6 bases, leaving 9 bases of the junction unmatched. CDR3 sequence reads: CASTWSAGDTDTQYF. The DNA for the CDR3 is TGCGCCAGCACCTGGTCGGCGGGAGACACAGATACGCAGTATTTT.

The chain carries TRBV20-1 and TRBJ2-2; no firm D call. This CDR3 has 11 amino acids. Per the germline V gene, CDR1 is DFQATT and CDR2 is SNEGSKA (reference sequence). Trimming removed 2 bases from V and 5 bases from J, with 3 bases in between. The CDR3 loop reads CSARKTGELFF. CDR3 bases: TGCAGTGCTAGAAAAACCGGGGAGCTGTTTTTT.

This chain links TRBV20-1 with TRBJ1-5; 9 bases agree with TRBD1. This CDR3 comprises 13 residues. CDR1 DFQATT and CDR2 SNEGSKA come from the germline V gene (reference sequence). The ends lost 5 bases at V and 11 bases at J; junction bases unmatched: 10. The CDR3 DNA reads TGCAGTGCTCCGGACAGGGGAACATTGTCCCAGCATTTT. This gives the protein CSAPDRGTLSQHF.

Here the CDR3 DNA reads TGTGCCAGCAGTTTAGGACAGGCAAAGTACCAAGAGACCCAGTACTTC. This translates into CASSLGQAKYQETQYF. The V call is TRBV28, the J call TRBJ2-5; 7 bases fit TRBD1. V trimming: 2 bases; J trimming: 0 bases; junction bases outside the gene matches: 6. Germline V CDR1 and CDR2: MDHEN, SYDVKM. This CDR3 contains 16 residues.

There are a few counts of this clonotype. The V gene is TRBV28, the J gene TRBJ2-1, with TRBD2 matching over 13 bases. Germline V gives CDR1 MDHEN, CDR2 SYDVKM. The junction had 6 bases not matched to a gene; V was cut back by 5 bases and J by 5 bases. The CDR3 contains 16 residues. CDR3 sequence (DNA): TGTGCCAGCAGTCGCGGGACTAGCGGGACCAACAATGAGCAGTTCTTC. This codes for CASSRGTSGTNNEQFF.

This chain's CDR3 is CASSLWRVDTGELFF. The CDR3 DNA follows: TGTGCCAGCAGTCTTTGGAGGGTAGACACCGGGGAGCTGTTTTTT. This chain uses TRBV12-3 or TRBV12-4 with TRBJ2-2; tentative D call: TRBD2 (6 bases). Trimming pared 5 bases from V and 3 bases from J, leaving 13 bases between. The CDR3 sequence is 15 residues long.

This clonotype was detected a few times. The V and J genes are TRBV4-2 and TRBJ1-2, with D hard to call. V shed 0 bases and J shed 7 bases, with 12 bases lying between them. This CDR3 is built from 14 residues. CDR1 and CDR2 (germline): LGHNA, YNFKEQ. The chain's CDR3 is CASSQDLILRGYTF. The CDR3 bases are TGTGCCAGCAGCCAAGATCTCATCCTGCGTGGCTACACCTTC.

V and J are TRBV18 and TRBJ2-4; 7 bases fit TRBD1. Trimming at V came to 5 bases and at J to 8 bases, leaving 6 bases not matched to a gene. The CDR3 extends over 13 amino acids. Germline CDR1 is KGHSH and CDR2 is LQKENI. CDR3 nucleotides: TGTGCCAGCTCAAAGGGGACAGCGGACATTCAGTACTTC. Translating it yields CASSKGTADIQYF.

The chain joins TRBV5-5 to TRBJ1-1; tentative D call: TRBD1 (5 bases). Trimming cost V 2 bases and J 3 bases, with 11 bases left between them. Germline V gene lookup returns CDR1 SGHKS and CDR2 YYEKEE (reference sequence). This CDR3 is built from 14 residues. CDR3 nucleotide sequence: TGTGCCAGCAGCTTCCGGGACTGGGACACTGAAGCTTTCTTT. Its protein product is CASSFRDWDTEAFF.

This clonotype has only a few counts. The chain is built from TRBV28 and TRBJ1-5; 7 bases match TRBD1. V lost 5 bases, J lost 9 bases, and 16 bases stayed unmatched. CDR3 length: 16 amino acids. The germline V gene has CDR1 MDHEN and CDR2 SYDVKM. CDR3 DNA sequence: TGTGCCAGCAGTACCTCCGAACAGGGGCCCGCATTGCCCCAGCATTTT. Translating it yields CASSTSEQGPALPQHF.

This clonotype was seen a handful of times. This chain uses TRBV7-9 with TRBJ2-7; 10 bases align to TRBD1. J gave up 6 bases and V 5 bases, and 10 bases lay outside the gene matches. Germline V gives CDR1 SEHNR, CDR2 FQNEAQ (reference sequence). This CDR3 is 15 amino acids long. CDR3 residues: CASSPRDRGPVEQYV. The DNA for the CDR3 is TGTGCCAGCAGCCCGCGTGACAGGGGGCCTGTCGAGCAGTACGTC.

The chain recombines TRBV7-6 with TRBJ1-2; 7 bases align to TRBD1. CDR1 and CDR2 from the germline V gene are SGHVS and FNYEAQ. The CDR3 totals 14 residues. The V and J ends lost 0 bases and 6 bases, in that order; junction bases with no gene match: 4. The CDR3 nucleotides read TGTGCCAGCAGCTTAGCGGCGGGACAGAATGGCTACACCTTC. Translation gives CASSLAAGQNGYTF.